The clone carrying this T cell receptor beta chain was picked up many times. Per germline, CDR1 SGHRS and CDR2 YFSETQ. CDR3 length equals 14 residues. Trimming shortened V by 4 bases and J by 4 bases, and 14 bases separated the two germline ends. These data come from a study of regulatory T cells in long-lasting Graves disease. The TCR beta library used iRepertoire HTBI primers with Arm-PCR amplification of CDR3. TCRdb passed the multiplex PCR reads through MiXCR, listing each CDR3 protein once. The sample comprises over 200,000 distinct CDR3 sequences, around 18% of which are singletons, and roughly 15% rests with the top ten. Time point noted: newly diagnosed GD, antithyroid drugs for less than 3 months. PBMC-derived RNA was used for the TCR library. This sample also belongs to another study, concerning T cells in Graves' hyperthyroidism and ophthalmopathy.

The TCR originated in a woman in her 30s with Graves disease. V gene TRBV5-1 combines with J gene TRBJ1-1; unclear D gene. Material: peripheral blood mononuclear cells (PBMCs), obtained at new diagnosis, from a patient treated with antithyroid drugs. The CDR3 nucleotides read TGCGCCAGCAGCCCCACACCTGAGGGCACTGAAGCTTTCTTT. Translation: CASSPTPEGTEAFF.